This T cell receptor beta chain stems from a study of blood T cell repertoires in COVID-19. Study at large: There were acute and convalescent COVID-19 samples, and they came from the United States, Italy and Spain. T cells, B-cell-depleted T cells, or PBMCs supplied cDNA or gDNA.

Study processing details: The assay estimated nucleated cells by amplifying reference gene primers. Using immunoSEQ multiplex PCR, the repertoire was profiled, and TCRdb retains in-frame clones only, with some absent. Clone size and the V and J calls come from that table; the DNA yielded D and trimming. The sample carries around 130,000 clones, 75% to 90% recorded once. The CDR3 has 23 amino acids. This TCR came from a woman of 80 years or more with acute or convalescent COVID-19. Sequencing input: peripheral blood. The chain couples TRBV21-1 to TRBJ2-7; the listed D gene, TRBD1, was not tested against the DNA. TRBV21-1 corresponds to a pseudogene. The CDR3 loop is CASSTQRGLDRGKMVRSNYEQYF. CDR3 in DNA: TGTGCCAGCAGCACCCAAAGAGGTTTGGACAGGGGGAAAATGGTGAGATCCAACTACGAGCAGTACTTC.